Sequencing of this T cell receptor (beta chain) was carried out in a study of Graves' ophthalmopathy and Graves' hyperthyroidism (dated by TCRdb to 2016 to 2018). Describing the broader study: Hyperthyroidism was defined as stable when no progression to ophthalmopathy occurred within 18 months of follow-up. In total, approximately 140 blood samples were TCR-sequenced: some 43 ophthalmopathy, around 75 hyperthyroidism and some 17 hyperthyroidism-to-ophthalmopathy patients. An independent validation cohort was composed of 18 hyperthyroidism patients and more than 15 patients who later progressed from hyperthyroidism to ophthalmopathy. TCR beta repertoire signatures were used to distinguish Graves' ophthalmopathy from Graves' hyperthyroidism and to predict progression to ophthalmopathy. After sampling, hyperthyroidism patients received methimazole starting at 30 mg daily, and ophthalmopathy patients received high-dose intravenous methylprednisolone. A discovery set of more than 90 patients (approximately 42 ophthalmopathy, about 59 stable hyperthyroidism) was enrolled to explore V-J signatures distinguishing ophthalmopathy from hyperthyroidism. T-cell repertoires of thyroid tissue and blood were compared in six or seven hyperthyroidism patients.

For repertoire sequencing, TCR beta CDR3 regions were amplified from RNA transcripts. The first round was an RT-PCR using HTBI primers with the Qiagen OneStep RT-PCR kit, and this first round was followed by a second-round multiplex PCR, then size selection and purification. Libraries were sequenced on an Illumina HiSeq2000 using paired-end 100 bp reads. Per the authors' processing: Reads were processed with SOAPnuke, discarding reads with adapters, uncalled bases, mean Phred below 15, or no exact constant-primer or identifier match. High-quality paired reads were merged with COPE v1.2.5. Each unique nucleotide sequence was treated as a clonotype, and MiTCR v1.1 was used to align the clonotypes to the IMGT TRB V, D and J references. Analysis was restricted to V-J combinations with a frequency above 0.0001, which covered approximately 99% of repertoires. For each V-J combination, a TCR clonal expansion and chaos score was defined as the ratio of F50 clonal expansion to chaos observed in the TCRdist matrix. Welch's t-statistics and random forest were used to reduce features to about a dozen V-J combinations, which were fed into a naive Bayes classifier. The similarity between thyroid and blood repertoires was quantified using the Morisita-Horn index. TCRdb itself trimmed the public reads at Q25 with fastp, ran MiXCR and retained productive beta chains. Rows matching on CDR3 protein sequence are summarized as one entry with the most common DNA and genes. TCRdb, not the authors, supplied the V and J calls. The sample records around 1,000,000 distinct CDR3 sequences, roughly two fifths of which are singletons. The ten largest clones add up to around 10% of the sample.

Comments on this clonotype: This receptor's antigen is unknown. Base-call qualities are not available, and no considerably larger clone is one nucleotide away.

Hyperthyroidism patients were newly diagnosed, with disease duration under 2 months, and aged 18 to 65 years. Anyone with other autoimmune diseases, uncontrolled infections, pregnancy or lactation was excluded from the study. Diagnosis relied on clinical symptoms, serum thyroxine, TRAb, thyroid ultrasound and orbital computed tomography. Total RNA was extracted using Trizol reagent, and RNA quality was checked on an Agilent 2100 Bioanalyzer. The investigation overall reported the following: No statistical method was used to set the sample size in advance, and the investigators knew which group each participant was assigned to. In validation, the model predicted ophthalmopathy progression with about 71% sensitivity and approximately 72% specificity; some 13 predicted patients were CT-confirmed with GO in a median of about 6.1 months. In cross-validation, the 13-signature model distinguished ophthalmopathy from stable hyperthyroidism with around 90% sensitivity and 81.08% specificity, while in the test set the corresponding values were about 80% and 75%. Most of the expanded thyroid clonotypes with a frequency above 0.001 were also detected in blood, and it was suggested that the thyroid immune response may be reflected by blood repertoires.

From a lookup of the germline V gene (reference sequence), CDR1 and CDR2 are LNHDA and SQIVND. Including the terminal cysteine and phenylalanine, the CDR3 comprises 15 residues. The kept DNA is CDR3 alone, 45 bases in frame from the first base. Relative to germline, V is 7 bases shorter and J is 4 bases shorter, with 18 bases between their ends. Sequencing used peripheral blood or thyroid tissue (not recorded which). The receptor was isolated from an adult man with Graves' hyperthyroidism. The chain uses TRBV19 and TRBJ2-3; the D gene is possibly TRBD2, with 7 bases matching. Here is the DNA: TGTGCCAGTAAACCGGGGGGCGCAGCGGCAGATACGCAGTATTTT. It codes for CASKPGGAAADTQYF.